This T cell receptor (beta chain) was sequenced in a study of T cells in localized non-small cell lung cancer. Generated by immunoSEQ multiplex PCR, the TCRdb table keeps only in-frame clones and is missing some. The sample records just under 80,000 clones, more than 75% being singletons. The junction had 10 bases not matched to a gene; V was cut back by 0 bases and J by 2 bases. This CDR3 contains 18 residues. The V gene's germline CDR1 is SGDLS and CDR2 YYNGEE. This receptor was taken from a female donor aged 60 or older with stage I lung adenocarcinoma. The chain couples TRBV9 to TRBJ2-2; TRBD2 matches 7 bases. Material: peripheral blood, obtained before any cancer treatment. CDR3 amino acids: CASSVGDRLAENTGELFF. Here the CDR3 DNA reads TGTGCCAGCAGCGTAGGGGACCGGCTAGCGGAAAACACCGGGGAGCTGTTTTTT.